Below, 5 T cell receptor beta chains from the same sample are listed, as sequenced in a study of blood T cells in healthy people across ages. For the second PCR, which ran for about 6 to 11 cycles, a sample-barcoded 5' primer and a J-beta primer mix were used. TCRdb re-called the 5' RACE reads with MiXCR, one entry per CDR3 protein. Counted here are roughly 720,000 distinct CDR3 sequences, 40% to 65% occurring once; the ten biggest clones make up approximately 40%. The sample consisted of blood. These receptors all come from an elderly man in good health.

J is TRBJ2-6 and V is TRBV27; maybe TRBD2 (6 bases). Looked up from germline, CDR1 is MNHEY and CDR2 is SMNVEV (reference sequence). The CDR3 spans 20 residues. Between the trimmed V and J ends, which lost 2 bases and 0 bases, there was a span of 20 bases. The CDR3 protein is CASSLNWWDSASSGANVLTF. The CDR3 coding sequence is TGTGCCAGCAGTTTAAATTGGTGGGACTCCGCGAGCTCTGGGGCCAACGTCCTGACTTTC.

This rearrangement joins TRBV5-1 to TRBJ2-1; 7 bases are shared with TRBD2. Germline CDR1 is SGHRS and CDR2 is YFSETQ. Unmatched junction bases numbered 17, after V lost 7 bases and J lost 4 bases. This CDR3 is 17 amino acids long. CDR3 sequence reads: CASRSMGTSVNYNEQFF. Here the CDR3 DNA reads TGCGCCAGCCGCTCCATGGGCACTAGCGTAAATTACAATGAGCAGTTCTTC.

A remark on this clonotype: An end of the junction differs from the germline gene, which may be a read error. The chain joins TRBV12-3 or TRBV12-4 to TRBJ2-1; 8 nucleotides agree with TRBD2. The CDR3 totals 14 residues. The CDR3 reads CASYTSGTYKEQFF. CDR3 nucleotides: TGTGCCAGCTACACTAGCGGAACCTACAAGGAGCAGTTCTTC.

The CDR3 loop reads CASSDRRASSSYEQYF. DNA of the CDR3: TGCGCCAGCAGTGACCGCCGTGCGTCCAGCTCCTACGAGCAGTACTTC. V usage is TRBV10-2 and J usage is TRBJ2-7; the D is unclear. The CDR3 is made up of 16 amino acids. Trimming cost V 3 bases and J 0 bases, with 15 bases left between them. Germline CDR1 and CDR2: WSHSY and SAAADI.

The chain employs TRBV20-1 and TRBJ2-3, with 12 bases identical to TRBD2. Losses at the gene ends were 0 bases for V and 0 bases for J; bases not matched to a gene: 4. Germline V gene data show CDR1 as DFQATT and CDR2 as SNEGSKA (reference sequence). CDR3 length equals 17 residues. CDR3 region: CSARDPSGGGSTDTQYF. CDR3 bases: TGCAGTGCTAGAGATCCTAGCGGGGGGGGAAGCACAGATACGCAGTATTTT.